These 15 T cell receptor beta chains were all obtained from the same sample, sequenced in a study of radiotherapy plus CTLA-4 blockade in lung cancer. Using immunoSEQ multiplex PCR, the repertoire was profiled, and TCRdb retains in-frame clones only, with some absent. The data hold about 62,000 clones, with roughly 80% observed a single time. Specimen: peripheral blood, collected from a patient treated with radiotherapy plus ipilimumab. These receptors were taken from a human donor with non-small cell lung cancer who had a complete response to radiotherapy plus ipilimumab.

This clone was seen only once. V is TRBV6-6 and J is TRBJ2-5; D might be TRBD1 (5 bases). CDR1 and CDR2 (germline): MNHNY, SVGAGI (reference sequence). V gave up 3 bases and J gave up 2 bases, with 13 bases separating them. This CDR3 contains 15 residues. The chain's CDR3 is CASSYRAGRQETQYF. CDR3 in DNA: TGTGCCAGCAGTTATAGGGCAGGGCGTCAAGAGACCCAGTACTTC.

The genes are TRBV6-5 and TRBJ1-2; unclear D gene. V lost 0 bases, J lost 3 bases, and 8 bases lay in between. The germline V gene encodes CDR1 MNHEY and CDR2 SVGAGI. The CDR3 totals 14 residues. CDR3 sequence: CASSYSSPDYGYTF. For the CDR3, the DNA is TGTGCCAGCAGTTACTCGAGTCCTGACTATGGCTACACCTTC.

The V gene is TRBV4-3, the J gene TRBJ1-1; D not resolved. Trimming pared 0 bases from V and 6 bases from J, leaving 5 bases between. This CDR3 spans 12 amino acids. Germline V gene lookup returns CDR1 LGHNA and CDR2 YSLEER. The CDR3 DNA reads TGCGCCAGCAGCCAAGATCGGGCTGAAGCTTTCTTT. It is translated as CASSQDRAEAFF.

V usage is TRBV19 and J usage is TRBJ1-1; 7 nucleotides line up with TRBD1. The J segment lost 12 bases and the V segment lost 8 bases, leaving 15 bases of the junction unmatched. This CDR3 spans 13 amino acids. Germline V gene data show CDR1 as LNHDA and CDR2 as SQIVND (reference sequence). CDR3 protein: CASGLVEGADSFF. The DNA of the CDR3 is TGTGCCAGTGGGCTCGTGGAGGGGGCGGATTCTTTCTTT. The full variable domain, in which reference TRBV19 and TRBJ1-1 provide the parts outside the CDR3, is DGGITQSPKYLFRKEGQNVTLSCEQNLNHDAMYWYRQDPGQGLRLIYYSQIVNDFQKGDIAEGYSVSREKKESFPLTVTSAQKNPTAFYLCASGLVEGADSFFGQGTRLTVV.

The chain has TRBV11-3 and TRBJ2-5; perhaps TRBD2 as D (6 bases). Germline V gene lookup returns CDR1 SGHNT and CDR2 YENEEA. The ends were cut back, 3 bases at V and 1 base at J, with 9 bases in the middle. The CDR3 has 14 amino acids. CDR3 amino acids: CASSFGTLQETQYF. The DNA of the CDR3 is TGTGCCAGCAGCTTTGGGACTCTCCAAGAGACCCAGTACTTC.

The genes are TRBV18 and TRBJ2-3, with D perhaps TRBD2 (6 bases). The CDR3 is 12 amino acids. Trimming removed 6 bases from V and 4 bases from J, with 8 bases in between. Germline V lookup: CDR1 KGHSH, CDR2 LQKENI. CDR3 sequence: CASSRESDTQYF. CDR3 in DNA: TGTGCCAGCTCCCGGGAGTCAGATACGCAGTATTTT.

CDR3 nucleotides: TGTGCCAGCAGCGCGGACAGAGTTTCAGAGACCCAGTACTTC. This translates into CASSADRVSETQYF. The J gene is TRBJ2-5, the V gene TRBV9, with D perhaps TRBD1 (6 bases). Trimming pared 3 bases from V and 4 bases from J, leaving 13 bases between. CDR1 SGDLS and CDR2 YYNGEE come from the germline V gene. CDR3 length: 14 amino acids.

This chain links TRBV5-5 with TRBJ2-2; D remains unclear. Trimming took 0 bases from V and 5 from J, leaving 8 bases between them. The CDR3 covers 14 residues. Per the germline V gene, CDR1 is SGHKS and CDR2 is YYEKEE (reference sequence). The CDR3 DNA reads as TGTGCCAGCAGCTTGGCCTTCCGGACCGGGGAGCTGTTTTTT. Translation: CASSLAFRTGELFF.

J is TRBJ2-5 and V is TRBV4-1; 10 bases align to TRBD1. The CDR3 covers 16 residues. V trimming: 2 bases; J trimming: 5 bases; junction bases outside the gene matches: 8. Germline V gene sequence: CDR1 MGHRA, CDR2 YSYEKL. CDR3 region: CASSQPRQGAKETQYF. CDR3 nucleotide sequence: TGCGCCAGCAGCCAACCTCGACAGGGGGCGAAGGAGACCCAGTACTTC.

V is TRBV30 and J is TRBJ2-6; no clear D gene. V lost 3 bases to trimming and J lost 2 bases, with 8 bases between them. The CDR3 is made up of 14 amino acids. Per the germline V gene, CDR1 is GTSNPN and CDR2 is SVGIG (reference sequence). Here the CDR3 reads CAWRGVTGANVLTF. As DNA, the CDR3 is TGTGCCTGGAGAGGTGTAACTGGGGCCAACGTCCTGACTTTC. Full variable domain (remainder filled in from reference TRBV30 and TRBJ2-6): SQTIHQWPATLVQPVGSPLSLECTVEGTSNPNLYWYRQAAGRGLQLLFYSVGIGQISSEVPQNLSASRPQDRQFILSSKKLLLSDSGFYLCAWRGVTGANVLTFGAGSRLTVL.

The rearrangement uses TRBV9 and TRBJ2-2; 10 nucleotides match TRBD1. The V segment lost 3 bases and the J segment 7 bases; nucleotides outside the gene matches: 3. The length of the CDR3 is 14 residues. The germline gives CDR1 SGDLS, CDR2 YYNGEE. CDR3 sequence: CASSGQGAVGELFF. CDR3 in DNA: TGTGCCAGCAGCGGACAGGGGGCGGTCGGGGAGCTGTTTTTT. The full variable domain, rest sourced from reference TRBV9 and TRBJ2-2, is DSGVTQTPKHLITATGQRVTLRCSPRSGDLSVYWYQQSLDQGLQFLIQYYNGEERAKGNILERFSAQQFPDLHSELNLSSLELGDSALYFCASSGQGAVGELFFGEGSRLTVL.

CDR3 bases: TGTGCCAGCAGTCTAGACGACGGCCAGCCCCAGCATTTT. It encodes CASSLDDGQPQHF. The rearrangement links TRBV2 to TRBJ1-5, with D unresolved. Trimming stripped 5 bases from V and 7 bases from J, with 12 bases between. The length of the CDR3 is 13 residues. Germline CDR1 and CDR2: SNHLY and FYNNEI. Looking up the rest from reference TRBV2 and TRBJ1-5 gives the full variable domain: EPEVTQTPSHQVTQMGQEVILRCVPISNHLYFYWYRQILGQKVEFLVSFYNNEISEKSEIFDDQFSVERPDGSNFTLKIRSTKLEDSAMYFCASSLDDGQPQHFGDGTRLSIL.

This clone was observed a handful of times. The V and J genes are TRBV27 and TRBJ1-2; TRBD1 matches at 9 bases. J was trimmed by 3 bases and V by 5 bases; bases with no gene match: 10. Germline V CDR1 and CDR2: MNHEY, SMNVEV (reference sequence). This CDR3 region has 16 residues. The CDR3 spells CASSSYRDRVYYGYTF. CDR3 nucleotides: TGTGCCAGCAGTAGTTACCGGGACAGGGTATACTATGGCTACACCTTC.

The V call is TRBV27, the J call TRBJ1-4; tentative D call: TRBD1 (5 bases). Trimming pared 5 bases from V and 4 bases from J, leaving 11 bases between. The CDR3 contains 14 residues. From germline, CDR1 is MNHEY and CDR2 SMNVEV (reference sequence). CDR3: CASSPGTNNEKLFF. The CDR3 coding sequence is TGTGCCAGCAGTCCCGGGACTAATAATGAAAAACTGTTTTTT.

V usage is TRBV30 and J usage is TRBJ1-2, with D unclear. The CDR3 sequence is 16 residues long. Germline CDR1 is GTSNPN and CDR2 is SVGIG (reference sequence). Trimming cost V 0 bases and J 2 bases, with 16 bases left between them. CDR3 bases: TGTGCCTGGAGTGTCGGGCAGTATGGATCGAACTATGGCTACACCTTC. Its translation: CAWSVGQYGSNYGYTF.